This TCR beta chain was retrieved from a study of cytomegalovirus exposure and HLA in healthy donors. The V end lost 3 bases, the J end lost 2 bases, and 15 bases lay between the germline ends. CDR3 size: 15 residues. Germline values: CDR1 SGHNT, CDR2 YYREEE (reference sequence). Study-level points and caveats: Associated with HLA alleles at 0.05 false discovery rate in a later analysis were over 15,000 TCR beta sequences. Cytomegalovirus status was reportedly diagnosed by the classifier with high specificity and sensitivity.

In this sample, this clone turned up a few times. Its antigen is unidentified. The PCR employed 60 Vbeta primers together with 13 Jbeta primers. Study processing details: In a later analysis, approximately 80 million unique TCR beta chains included roughly 11 million shared by two or more donors. Method: immunoSEQ multiplex PCR; TCRdb's copy keeps in-frame clones and lacks some. V and J calls and clone size are as listed in that table; D and trimming were resolved from the DNA. This table has 200,000 to 250,000 clones, over 65% appearing once. The chain links TRBV5-4 to TRBJ2-7; D may be TRBD1 (6 bases). The sequenced sample consisted of PBMCs. This TCR was sampled from a man aged 35-49 years in good health and CMV-seronegative. The CDR3 DNA is TGTGCCAGCAGCTCATCACAGGGTACAGCCTACGAGCAGTACTTC. Protein: CASSSSQGTAYEQYF.